The clone carrying this TCR beta chain showed up just a few times. Its cognate antigen is unknown. TCRdb's copy holds only in-frame clones and misses some; the assay was immunoSEQ multiplex PCR. The sample contains approximately 1,600 clones, over 30% of which appear only once. The length of the CDR3 is 14 residues. Trimming left V 3 bases short and J 3 bases short, with 10 bases between. Germline CDR1 is MDHEN and CDR2 is SYDVKM. These data belong to a study of tumor-infiltrating lymphocytes in localized non-small cell lung cancer. Study at large: Each patient gave resected tumor and non-adjacent uninvolved lung tissue.

The study, taken as a whole, reports: Different pieces of the same tissue were used for each assay. Compared with uninvolved lung, tumors showed higher T cell infiltration by TCRbeta sequencing.

This sequence was found in a human donor with non-small cell lung cancer. The J gene is TRBJ2-3, the V gene TRBV28; maybe TRBD1 (6 bases). Material: uninvolved lung tissue not adjacent to the tumor. In nucleotides, the CDR3 is TGTGCCAGCAGTTTCCTACAGGGAACAGATACGCAGTATTTT. Its protein is CASSFLQGTDTQYF.